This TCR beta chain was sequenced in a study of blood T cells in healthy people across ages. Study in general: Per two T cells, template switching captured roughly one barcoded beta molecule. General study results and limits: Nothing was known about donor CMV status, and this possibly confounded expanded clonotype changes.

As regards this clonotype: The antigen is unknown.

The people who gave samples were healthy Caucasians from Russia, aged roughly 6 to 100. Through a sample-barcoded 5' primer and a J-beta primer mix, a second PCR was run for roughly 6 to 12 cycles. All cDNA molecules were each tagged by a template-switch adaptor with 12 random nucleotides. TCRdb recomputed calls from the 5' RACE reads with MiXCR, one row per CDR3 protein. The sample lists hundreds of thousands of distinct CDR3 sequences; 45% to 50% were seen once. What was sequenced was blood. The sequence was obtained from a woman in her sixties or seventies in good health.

CDR3 in DNA: TGTGCCAGCAGCCAAGATGCGGACAAACCTGGGGGCGAGCAGTACTTC. Translation: CASSQDADKPGGEQYF. This chain connects TRBV3-1 to TRBJ2-7, with D perhaps TRBD1 or TRBD2 (5 bases each). The CDR3 length is 16 residues. The V end was cut by 0 bases, the J end by 6 bases, with 18 bases between. The germline gives CDR1 LGHDT, CDR2 YNNKEL (reference sequence).